This TCR beta chain was captured by sequencing in a study of T cell clonality in common variable immunodeficiency. Study observations and caveats: Compared with healthy controls, CVID subjects showed increased TCRbeta clonality, mostly in about a third. Shared TCRbeta clones were fewer between CVID subjects than controls.

This clone was observed at least ten times. Its antigen remains unknown. Donors gave roughly 4.5 to 8.5 ml heparinized peripheral whole blood. TCRdb's table, derived via immunoSEQ multiplex PCR, lists solely in-frame clones and lacks some. Observed in the sample are fewer than 75,000 clones, none of them singletons. The sample was peripheral blood mononuclear cells. This receptor was identified in a person between 18 and 69 years old in good health.

The CDR3 here is CASSVAGQLKNTEAFF. The sequenced part of the CDR3 DNA is TGTGCCAGCAGCGTAGCGGGACAACTAAAGAACACTGAA. V usage is TRBV9 and J usage is TRBJ1-1; tentatively, D is TRBD1 (6 bases). The CDR3 end falls 3 residues outside the read, so it is completed with the germline J gene. CDR1 SGDLS and CDR2 YYNGEE come from the germline V gene. The CDR3 totals 16 residues. The V end lost 0 bases, the J end lost 1 base, and 13 bases lay between the germline ends.